The 9 T cell receptor beta chains below all came from one sample that was sequenced in a study of T cells in Graves' hyperthyroidism and ophthalmopathy. It was RNA transcripts that yielded the amplified TCR beta CDR3 regions. TCR CDR3 underwent first-round RT-PCR with the HTBI primer set. Each CDR3 protein gets one entry after TCRdb re-called the multiplex PCR reads with MiXCR. The sample records 250,000 to 300,000 distinct CDR3 sequences, just over 14% being singletons. Sequenced sample: blood. Receptors were obtained from a woman aged 40 to 50 with Graves' hyperthyroidism that later progressed to Graves' ophthalmopathy.

At least ten counts were recorded for this clonotype. V is TRBV7-3 and J is TRBJ2-3; D might be TRBD2 (5 bases). Germline CDR1 SGHTA, CDR2 FQGTGA. With 3 bases removed from V and 1 base from J, the gap between germline ends came to 8 bases. The CDR3 covers 14 residues. This CDR3 reads CASSFGLGTDTQYF. CDR3 DNA: TGTGCCAGCAGCTTTGGACTCGGCACAGATACGCAGTATTTT.

This rearrangement joins TRBV5-1 to TRBJ1-2; no clear D. The V gene lost 0 bases and the J gene lost 2 bases, with 17 bases spanning the gap. The germline V gene has CDR1 SGHRS and CDR2 YFSETQ. The CDR3 loop spans 17 amino acids. The CDR3 sequence: CASSLVEGEDGNYGYTF. Here the CDR3 DNA reads TGCGCCAGCAGCTTGGTGGAGGGAGAGGACGGCAACTATGGCTACACCTTC.

The sample holds a few counts of this clonotype. The gene calls are TRBV18 and TRBJ2-2; D is unclear. V lost 6 bases and J 0 bases, leaving 8 bases between the germline ends. CDR1 is KGHSH and CDR2 is LQKENI in the germline V gene. This CDR3 spans 14 amino acids. The CDR3 coding sequence is TGTGCCAGCTCCCACGGATCGAACACCGGGGAGCTGTTTTTT. Residues: CASSHGSNTGELFF.

This clonotype was counted many times. The chain uses TRBV28 and TRBJ2-1; possibly TRBD1 for D (6 bases). Germline loops: CDR1 MDHEN, CDR2 SYDVKM. Deletions cut 4 bases from V and 1 base from J, with 17 bases between. The CDR3 has 17 amino acids. The CDR3 protein is CASSSAWDTPSYNEQFF. CDR3 coding DNA: TGTGCCAGCAGTTCGGCGTGGGACACACCTTCCTACAATGAGCAGTTCTTC.

This clonotype was counted at least ten times. The chain is built from TRBV5-1 and TRBJ1-3; D is unresolved. CDR3 length: 15 amino acids. The V and J ends lost 1 base and 0 bases respectively, with 8 bases between them. Germline V gene sequence: CDR1 SGHRS, CDR2 YFSETQ. The CDR3 DNA is TGCGCCAGCAGCTTGCTCTCGATCTCTGGAAACACCATATATTTT. Encoded protein: CASSLLSISGNTIYF.

Regarding this clonotype: At one boundary the junction diverges from the germline segment, which might be a read error. V gene TRBV20-1 combines with J gene TRBJ2-7, with TRBD2 identical over 10 bases. Germline loops: CDR1 DFQATT, CDR2 SNEGSKA (reference sequence). The CDR3 is 13 amino acids. The CDR3 DNA reads TGCGGTGCTAGCGGGAGAGGGGTATACGAGCAGTACTTC. It encodes CGASGRGVYEQYF.

This clonotype was detected many times. This chain's CDR3 is CASNLGGYTEAFF. For the CDR3, the DNA is TGTGCCAGCAACCTAGGGGGTTACACTGAAGCTTTCTTT. This chain connects TRBV2 to TRBJ1-1; the D gene is possibly TRBD1 (6 bases). This CDR3 has 13 residues. Germline values: CDR1 SNHLY, CDR2 FYNNEI. The germline V and J ends were trimmed by 7 bases and 3 bases, with 12 bases remaining between them.

This clonotype was observed many times. The chain couples TRBV19 to TRBJ2-1, with a possible D match to TRBD2 (6 bases). Germline loops: CDR1 LNHDA, CDR2 SQIVND (reference sequence). Between the trimmed V and J ends, which lost 5 bases and 5 bases, there was a span of 10 bases. The CDR3 spans 13 residues. CDR3 sequence (DNA): TGTGCCAGTAGTGGGGGAGGTAACAATGAGCAGTTCTTC. Protein sequence: CASSGGGNNEQFF.

The rearrangement joins TRBV4-1 to TRBJ2-3; the D gene could be TRBD1 or TRBD2 (5 bases each). Germline values: CDR1 MGHRA, CDR2 YSYEKL. The CDR3 length is 14 residues. V was shortened by 5 bases and J by 4 bases, with 13 bases between the two germline ends. This CDR3 reads CASSEMGVADTQYF. The CDR3 coding sequence is TGCGCCAGCAGCGAAATGGGGGTGGCAGATACGCAGTATTTT.